The rows below give T cell receptor beta chains drawn from one sample of a study of T cells in Graves' hyperthyroidism and ophthalmopathy. Using its own MiXCR run on the multiplex PCR reads, TCRdb lists one record per CDR3 protein. The table lists roughly 380,000 distinct CDR3 sequences, around an eighth of them singletons, with less than 25% in the top ten. The source material was blood. All receptors derive from a man in his thirties or forties with Graves' hyperthyroidism that later progressed to Graves' ophthalmopathy. Each CDR3 is given with its conserved first and last residue. Fields, in order: clone size, D gene, J gene, V gene, CDR3 DNA, CDR3 protein. A D gene is named only where the DNA matches it firmly. Clone size is given for some rows only: seen once, a few or many times, or a class if the clone is expanded.

abundance: many; d_gene: NA; j_gene: TRBJ1-5; v_gene: TRBV24-1; CDR3nt: TGTGCCACCAGAGGACATGATGATCAGCCCCAGCATTTT; CDR3aa: CATRGHDDQPQHF
abundance: many; d_gene: TRBD1; j_gene: TRBJ1-5; v_gene: TRBV2; CDR3nt: TGTGCCAGCGGAGGGACAGAGAGCAATCAGCCCCAGCATTTT; CDR3aa: CASGGTESNQPQHF
abundance: many; d_gene: NA; j_gene: TRBJ1-6; v_gene: TRBV7-9; CDR3nt: TGTGCCAGCAGCTTCAGGCAGGGGTATAATTCACCCCTCCACTTT; CDR3aa: CASSFRQGYNSPLHF
abundance: few; d_gene: NA; j_gene: TRBJ2-7; v_gene: TRBV5-1; CDR3nt: TGCGCCAGCAGCTTGAGTCTCCGACAGGATAAATACGAGCAGTACTTC; CDR3aa: CASSLSLRQDKYEQYF
abundance: many; d_gene: NA; j_gene: TRBJ1-5; v_gene: TRBV15; CDR3nt: TGTGCCACCAGCAGGGGCGGGCAGCCCCAGCATTTT; CDR3aa: CATSRGGQPQHF
abundance: NA; d_gene: TRBD2; j_gene: TRBJ2-1; v_gene: TRBV27; CDR3nt: TGTGCCAGCAGTTGGGAGCGGGGGGGCTACAATGAGCAGTCCTTC; CDR3aa: CASSWERGGYNEQSF
abundance: NA; d_gene: TRBD2; j_gene: TRBJ2-5; v_gene: TRBV7-9; CDR3nt: TGTGCCAGCAGCTTATGGGTTCTAGCGGGGCAAGAGACCCAGTACTTC; CDR3aa: CASSLWVLAGQETQYF
abundance: NA; d_gene: NA; j_gene: TRBJ1-1; v_gene: TRBV19; CDR3nt: TGTGCCAGTATGGACGGGACACCGAACACTGAAGCTTTCTTT; CDR3aa: CASMDGTPNTEAFF
abundance: many; d_gene: TRBD2; j_gene: TRBJ2-1; v_gene: TRBV2; CDR3nt: TGTGCCAGCAGTGTAACTAGCGGGAGAGGATACAATGAGCAGTTCTTC; CDR3aa: CASSVTSGRGYNEQFF
abundance: few; d_gene: TRBD2; j_gene: TRBJ2-2; v_gene: TRBV9; CDR3nt: TGTGCCAGCAACGTATCGACTAGCGGGAACACCGGGGAGCTGTTTTTT; CDR3aa: CASNVSTSGNTGELFF
abundance: many; d_gene: NA; j_gene: TRBJ1-2; v_gene: TRBV27; CDR3nt: TGTGCCAGCAGTTTATTTGGGCGGGATGGCTACACCTTC; CDR3aa: CASSLFGRDGYTF
abundance: many; d_gene: NA; j_gene: TRBJ1-5; v_gene: TRBV12-3/TRBV12-4; CDR3nt: TGTGCCAGCAGCCCGAGCGGGGGGGGCAATCAGCCCCAGCATTTT; CDR3aa: CASSPSGGGNQPQHF
abundance: few; d_gene: TRBD1; j_gene: TRBJ1-5; v_gene: TRBV29-1; CDR3nt: TGCAGCGCTGCGACAGGGGGAGGCAATCAGCCCCAGCATTTT; CDR3aa: CSAATGGGNQPQHF
abundance: NA; d_gene: TRBD2; j_gene: TRBJ2-3; v_gene: TRBV27; CDR3nt: TGTGCCAGCGGTCAGAGTAGCGGGGGCACAGATACGCAGTATTTT; CDR3aa: CASGQSSGGTDTQYF
abundance: many; d_gene: TRBD1; j_gene: TRBJ1-1; v_gene: TRBV5-5; CDR3nt: TGTGCCAGCAGCGGGACAGGGAAAGCTTTCTTT; CDR3aa: CASSGTGKAFF